This passage covers 8 T cell receptor beta chains from one sample sequenced in a study of CD8+ T cells in alopecia areata. cDNA reverse transcribed from extracted RNA served as the sequencing template. TCRdb's copy holds only in-frame clones and misses some; the assay was immunoSEQ multiplex PCR. The table records about 120,000 clones, 55% to 65% of them present only once. Material: CD4+ T cells sorted from blood. The receptors derive from a human donor in good health.

The V call is TRBV2, the J call TRBJ2-5; weak D call: TRBD2 (6 bases). Germline lookup yields CDR1 SNHLY and CDR2 FYNNEI. This CDR3 has 14 residues. The CDR3 sequence is CANRGEEGRETQYF. In DNA form, the CDR3 reads TGTGCAAATAGAGGGGAGGAGGGACGGGAGACCCAGTACTTC.

In its sample, this clone was seen once. The gene calls are TRBV4-1 and TRBJ1-2, with D tentatively TRBD1 (5 bases). Trimming left V 0 bases short and J 6 bases short, with 11 bases between. The CDR3 has 14 amino acids. CDR1 MGHRA and CDR2 YSYEKL come from the germline V gene. Here the CDR3 DNA reads TGCGCCAGCAGCCAAGAACGAGGGGTTAATGGCTACACCTTC. Its translation is CASSQERGVNGYTF.

The CDR3 here is CASSEWGTGDYEQYF. For the CDR3, the DNA is TGTGCCAGCAGTGAATGGGGGACAGGGGACTACGAGCAGTACTTC. V gene TRBV25-1 combines with J gene TRBJ2-7; 10 bases agree with TRBD1. Losses at the gene ends were 1 base for V and 3 bases for J; bases not matched to a gene: 3. This CDR3 region has 15 residues. Germline-derived CDR1 and CDR2 are MGHDK and SYGVNS.

The chain recombines TRBV2 with TRBJ1-1, with D perhaps matching TRBD1 (6 bases). This CDR3 region has 11 residues. The germline V gene encodes CDR1 SNHLY and CDR2 FYNNEI. Trimming shortened V by 8 bases and J by 5 bases, and 9 bases separated the two germline ends. CDR3 region: CASGGRTEAFF. The CDR3 DNA is TGTGCCAGCGGGGGCCGGACTGAAGCTTTCTTT.

V is TRBV12-5 and J is TRBJ1-1; D is perhaps TRBD1 (5 bases). V dropped 4 bases and J dropped 7 bases, with 10 bases sitting between them. The CDR3 totals 12 residues. Germline V gene data show CDR1 as LGHNT and CDR2 as FRNRAP. The CDR3 bases are TGTGCTAGTGGTTCCCGGGGCGATGAAGCTTTCTTT. Translating it yields CASGSRGDEAFF.

This clone has a handful of counts. The chain employs TRBV29-1 and TRBJ1-2, with 8 bases matching TRBD1. Trimming took 6 bases from V and 12 from J; bases not matched to a gene: 18. There are 14 residues in the CDR3. Germline V CDR1 and CDR2: SQVTM, ANQGSEA. CDR3 nucleotides: TGCAGCGTCCCTTCCGGGGTTGAGACAGGGGACAACACCTTC. Its translation: CSVPSGVETGDNTF.

This chain links TRBV30 with TRBJ1-4, with D possibly TRBD1 on 6 matching bases. The CDR3 loop spans 13 amino acids. Germline CDR1 is GTSNPN and CDR2 is SVGIG (reference sequence). V lost 3 bases to trimming and J lost 4 bases, with 9 bases between them. The chain's CDR3 is CAWRGQFNEKLFF. The CDR3 coding sequence is TGTGCCTGGAGAGGACAGTTTAATGAAAAACTGTTTTTT.

J is TRBJ1-1 and V is TRBV29-1, with 7 bases that match TRBD1. Germline V lookup: CDR1 SQVTM, CDR2 ANQGSEA. The length of the CDR3 is 15 residues. V shed 4 bases and J 0 bases; nucleotides not matched to a gene: 8. This CDR3 reads CSVVGTGTVNTEAFF. CDR3 bases: TGCAGCGTTGTGGGAACCGGGACAGTGAACACTGAAGCTTTCTTT.